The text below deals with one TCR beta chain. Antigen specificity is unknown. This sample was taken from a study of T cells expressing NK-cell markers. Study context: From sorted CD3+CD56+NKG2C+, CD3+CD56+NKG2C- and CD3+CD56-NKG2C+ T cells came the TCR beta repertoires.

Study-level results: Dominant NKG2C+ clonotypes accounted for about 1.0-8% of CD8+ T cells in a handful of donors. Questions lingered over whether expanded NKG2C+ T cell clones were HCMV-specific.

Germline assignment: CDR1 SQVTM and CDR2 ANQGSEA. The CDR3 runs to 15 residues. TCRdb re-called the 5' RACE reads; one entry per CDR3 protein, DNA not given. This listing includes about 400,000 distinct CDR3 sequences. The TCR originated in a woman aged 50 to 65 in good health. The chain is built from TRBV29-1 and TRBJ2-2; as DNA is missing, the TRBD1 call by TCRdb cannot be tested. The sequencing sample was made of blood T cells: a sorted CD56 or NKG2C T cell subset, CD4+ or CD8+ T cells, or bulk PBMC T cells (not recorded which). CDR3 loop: CSVGRIQGYTGELFF.